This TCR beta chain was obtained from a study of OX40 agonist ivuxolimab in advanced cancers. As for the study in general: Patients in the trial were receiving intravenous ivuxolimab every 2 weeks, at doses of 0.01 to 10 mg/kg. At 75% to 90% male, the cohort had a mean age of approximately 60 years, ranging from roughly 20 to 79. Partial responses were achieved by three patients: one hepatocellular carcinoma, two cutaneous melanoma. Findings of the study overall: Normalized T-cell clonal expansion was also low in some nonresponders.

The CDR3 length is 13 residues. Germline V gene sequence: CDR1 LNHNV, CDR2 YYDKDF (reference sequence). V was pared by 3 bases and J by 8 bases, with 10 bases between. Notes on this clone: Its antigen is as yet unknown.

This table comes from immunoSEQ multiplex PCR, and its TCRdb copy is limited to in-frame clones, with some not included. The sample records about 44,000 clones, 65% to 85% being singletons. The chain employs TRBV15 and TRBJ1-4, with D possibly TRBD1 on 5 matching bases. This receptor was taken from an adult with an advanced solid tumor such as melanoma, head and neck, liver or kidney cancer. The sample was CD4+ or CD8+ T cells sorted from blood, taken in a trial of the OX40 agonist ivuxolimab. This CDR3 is CATSRGREEKLFF. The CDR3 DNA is TGTGCCACCAGCAGGGGGCGAGAAGAAAAACTGTTTTTT.